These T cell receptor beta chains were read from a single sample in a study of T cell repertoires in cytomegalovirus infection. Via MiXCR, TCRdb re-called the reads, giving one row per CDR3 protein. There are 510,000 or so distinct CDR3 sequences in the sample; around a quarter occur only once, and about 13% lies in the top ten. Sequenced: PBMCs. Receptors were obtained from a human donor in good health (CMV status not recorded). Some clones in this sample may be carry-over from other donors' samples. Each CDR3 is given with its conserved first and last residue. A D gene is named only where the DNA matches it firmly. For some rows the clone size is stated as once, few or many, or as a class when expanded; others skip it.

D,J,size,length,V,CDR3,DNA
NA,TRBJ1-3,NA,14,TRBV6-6,CASEGGGSGNTIYF,TGTGCCAGCGAGGGCGGAGGCTCTGGAAACACCATATATTTT
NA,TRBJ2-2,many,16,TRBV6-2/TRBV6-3,CASSYRTVQATGELFF,TGTGCCAGCAGTTACCGGACAGTCCAGGCGACCGGGGAGCTGTTTTTT
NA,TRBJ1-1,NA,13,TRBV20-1,CSASLVPGVEAFF,TGCAGTGCTAGTCTCGTTCCAGGGGTTGAAGCTTTCTTT
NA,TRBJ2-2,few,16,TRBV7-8,CASSLAVSKDTGELFF,TGTGCCAGCAGCTTAGCGGTATCGAAGGACACCGGGGAGCTGTTTTTT
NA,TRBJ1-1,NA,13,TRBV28,CASIMPMNTEAFF,TGTGCCAGTATTATGCCCATGAACACTGAAGCTTTCTTT
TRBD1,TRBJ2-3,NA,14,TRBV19,CASSFGTVGDTQYF,TGTGCCAGTAGTTTCGGGACAGTTGGAGATACGCAGTATTTT
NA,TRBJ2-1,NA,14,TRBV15,CATSRDEVRNEQFF,TGTGCCACCAGCAGAGATGAGGTCCGGAATGAGCAGTTCTTC
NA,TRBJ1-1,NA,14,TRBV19,CASSIRGMNTEAFF,TGTGCCAGTAGTATAAGGGGGATGAACACTGAAGCTTTCTTT
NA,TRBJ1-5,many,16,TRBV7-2,CASSLAEGRRNQPQHF,TGTGCCAGCAGCTTAGCGGAGGGGCGGCGCAATCAGCCCCAGCATTTT
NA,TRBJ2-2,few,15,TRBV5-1,CASSLGVGRDGELFF,TGCGCCAGCAGCTTGGGGGTCGGGAGAGACGGGGAGCTGTTTTTT
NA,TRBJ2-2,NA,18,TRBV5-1,CASSLRLTGFRDTGELFF,TGCGCCAGCAGCTTGAGGTTAACGGGGTTTCGGGATACCGGGGAGCTGTTTTTT
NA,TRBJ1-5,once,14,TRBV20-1,CSAHRGGNNQPQHF,TGCAGTGCTCACCGGGGAGGTAATAATCAGCCCCAGCATTTT
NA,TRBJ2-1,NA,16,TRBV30,CAWSVRGGGSYNEQFF,TGTGCCTGGAGTGTACGGGGCGGAGGCTCCTACAATGAGCAGTTCTTC